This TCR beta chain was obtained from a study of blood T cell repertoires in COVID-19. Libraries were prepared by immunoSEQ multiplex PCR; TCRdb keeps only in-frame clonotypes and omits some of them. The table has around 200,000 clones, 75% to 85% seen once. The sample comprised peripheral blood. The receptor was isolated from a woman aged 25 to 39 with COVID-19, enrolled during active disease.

CDR3 DNA: TGCGCCAGCAGCCAAGATCCCGGGGAAGCCGCTGGCTACACCTTC. Translating it yields CASSQDPGEAAGYTF. This rearrangement joins TRBV4-3 to TRBJ1-2; D is undetermined. The CDR3 has 15 amino acids. The V end was cut by 0 bases, the J end by 7 bases, with 15 bases between. Germline loops: CDR1 LGHNA, CDR2 YSLEER.